This T cell receptor (beta chain) originates from a study of blood T cell repertoires in COVID-19. Whole-study context: Some COVID-19 samples were acute and others convalescent; all came from the United States, Italy and Spain. Sources were T cells, B-cell-depleted T cells, or PBMCs; the material itself was cDNA or gDNA.

The CDR3 extends over 16 amino acids. The V segment lost 3 bases and the J segment 9 bases; nucleotides outside the gene matches: 15. Per germline, CDR1 SGHRS and CDR2 YFSETQ. In the authors' workflow: The authors estimated nucleated cell counts from reference gene primer amplification. Produced via immunoSEQ multiplex PCR; TCRdb's table is partial and in-frame only. The V and J calls and clone size come from that table; D and trimming were worked out from the DNA. Seen here are some 110,000 clones, approximately 80% observed once, and the top ten hold 2% to 3%. The gene calls are TRBV5-1 and TRBJ2-7; TRBD1 agrees at 10 bases. The sample comprised peripheral blood. This sequence was found in a man aged 45-65 years with acute or convalescent COVID-19. CDR3 sequence reads: CASSSLPGTGASGQYF. The CDR3 DNA reads as TGCGCCAGCAGCTCCCTTCCCGGGACAGGGGCGTCAGGGCAGTACTTC. The whole variable domain, remainder taken from reference TRBV5-1 and TRBJ2-7, is KAGVTQTPRYLIKTRGQQVTLSCSPISGHRSVSWYQQTPGQGLQFLFEYFSETQRNKGNFPGRFSGRQFSNSRSEMNVSTLELGDSALYLCASSSLPGTGASGQYFGPGTRLTVT.